Listed below are T cell receptor beta chains from one sample, sequenced in a study of identical twins. Each CDR3 protein is one row after TCRdb ran MiXCR on the 5' RACE reads. The sample gives hundreds of thousands of distinct CDR3 sequences, over 12% of which show up once; approximately 8.2% is in the top ten. The material sequenced was memory (CD45RO+) T cells sorted from blood. These receptors were taken from a young woman in good health. Both conserved end residues are part of each CDR3. A D gene is named only where the DNA matches it firmly. Some rows have no size entry. The others give once, few or many, or a class for an expanded clone.

d_call,j_call,clone_size,v_call,cdr3_aa,cdr3_nt
NA,TRBJ2-7,NA,TRBV10-1,CAKNPGLIRKYEQYF,TGCGCCAAGAATCCGGGACTTATACGGAAATACGAGCAGTACTTC
NA,TRBJ2-3,few,TRBV9,CASSVAGQTDTQYF,TGTGCCAGCAGCGTAGCAGGCCAGACAGATACGCAGTATTTT
NA,TRBJ2-3,few,TRBV10-1,CASSDRGLADTQYF,TGCGCCAGCAGTGACAGAGGGCTGGCAGATACGCAGTATTTT
TRBD1,TRBJ2-7,NA,TRBV29-1,CSVGGQGYEQYF,TGCAGCGTTGGAGGACAGGGCTACGAGCAGTACTTC
NA,TRBJ1-2,many,TRBV7-9,CASSQGVNYGYTF,TGTGCCAGCAGCCAAGGCGTAAACTATGGCTACACCTTC
NA,TRBJ1-1,many,TRBV9,CASSVVDRQSTEAFF,TGTGCCAGCAGCGTAGTTGATAGACAGTCCACTGAAGCTTTCTTT
NA,TRBJ1-2,NA,TRBV3-1,CASGQGGDYGYTF,TGTGCCAGCGGCCAAGGCGGGGACTATGGCTACACCTTC
NA,TRBJ1-1,few,TRBV29-1,CSVRSPMNTEAFF,TGCAGCGTGAGGTCCCCCATGAACACTGAAGCTTTCTTT
TRBD1,TRBJ2-1,NA,TRBV11-3,CASSHPGDRGENEQFF,TGTGCCAGCAGTCACCCCGGAGACAGGGGGGAAAATGAGCAGTTCTTC
NA,TRBJ1-5,NA,TRBV6-1,CASSPAWQATNQPQHF,TGTGCCAGCAGTCCCGCCTGGCAGGCTACAAATCAGCCCCAGCATTTT
TRBD1,TRBJ2-7,NA,TRBV5-5,CASSYPGQGKEQYF,TGTGCCAGCAGCTACCCGGGACAGGGGAAAGAGCAGTACTTC
NA,TRBJ2-1,NA,TRBV5-6,CASTPRTLSYNEQFF,TGTGCCAGCACCCCCCGGACACTTTCCTACAATGAGCAGTTCTTC
TRBD1,TRBJ1-5,few,TRBV5-1,CASSYGTGINQPQHF,TGCGCCAGCAGCTACGGGACAGGGATAAATCAGCCCCAGCATTTT
NA,TRBJ2-5,many,TRBV7-9,CASSEETQYF,TGTGCCAGCAGTGAAGAGACCCAGTACTTC
NA,TRBJ1-1,NA,TRBV20-1,CSAIRNTEAFF,TGCAGTGCGATACGAAACACTGAAGCTTTCTTT
NA,TRBJ2-7,NA,TRBV12-3/TRBV12-4,CASSPRGTYEQYF,TGTGCCAGCAGCCCCAGGGGAACCTACGAGCAGTACTTC
TRBD1,TRBJ1-2,many,TRBV10-3,CAISENRGGGYTF,TGTGCCATCAGTGAAAACAGGGGAGGAGGCTACACCTTC
NA,TRBJ1-1,NA,TRBV7-9,CASSLGEGVLEAFF,TGTGCCAGCAGCTTAGGTGAAGGGGTCCTTGAAGCTTTCTTT
NA,TRBJ2-2,few,TRBV19,CASRSRPNTGELFF,TGTGCCAGTAGGTCCAGGCCTAACACCGGGGAGCTGTTTTTT
NA,TRBJ2-7,few,TRBV3-1,CASSQDQGSGYEQYF,TGTGCCAGCAGCCAAGATCAAGGTAGCGGCTACGAGCAGTACTTC
NA,TRBJ2-5,many,TRBV5-6,CASSSHNLGTQYF,TGTGCCAGCAGCTCCCATAACTTAGGGACCCAGTACTTC
NA,TRBJ1-5,many,TRBV6-2/TRBV6-3,CASSLGPMEQPQHF,TGTGCCAGCAGTTTGGGGCCCATGGAACAGCCCCAGCATTTT
TRBD2,TRBJ2-3,NA,TRBV14,CASSPSGRGSDTQYF,TGTGCCAGCAGCCCAAGCGGGAGGGGGTCGGATACGCAGTATTTT
NA,TRBJ2-1,few,TRBV2,CASSDGIRRIHEQFF,TGTGCCAGCAGTGATGGTATCCGGAGAATCCATGAGCAGTTCTTC
NA,TRBJ1-4,NA,TRBV20-1,CSARQGGYNEKLFF,TGCAGTGCTAGGCAGGGCGGTTATAATGAAAAACTGTTTTTT
NA,TRBJ2-3,NA,TRBV29-1,CSVEGGGINTDTQYF,TGCAGCGTTGAAGGGGGCGGCATCAACACAGATACGCAGTATTTT